A single sample is the source of the 5 T cell receptor beta chains below, sequenced in a study of shared clonotypes between healthy human individuals. Clones were read by immunoSEQ multiplex PCR, and TCRdb kept only the in-frame ones, dropping some. There are over a million clones in the sample; roughly 74% occur only once, and roughly 0.57% lies in the top ten. Sequencing input: memory CD4+ T cells from PBMCs. Subset: CD45RA-negative fraction. The source is a young man in good health. Some clones in this sample may be carry-over from other donors' samples.

The rearrangement joins TRBV4-1 to TRBJ1-1; tentative D call: TRBD1 (5 bases). The CDR3 loop spans 16 amino acids. Per germline, CDR1 MGHRA and CDR2 YSYEKL. V lost 4 bases, J lost 1 base, and 16 bases lay in between. The CDR3 bases are TGCGCCAGCAGCCGCTGGATGGGGGGGGAGAACACTGAAGCTTTCTTT. It translates to CASSRWMGGENTEAFF.

In regard to this clone: A much larger clone is a single base away; this may be a read error. Other DNA sequences in the sample encode the same CDR3. The chain employs TRBV5-1 and TRBJ2-7, with 12 bases that match TRBD2. CDR1 and CDR2 (germline): SGHRS, YFSETQ. This CDR3 region has 16 residues. The CDR3 DNA reads as TGCGCCAGCAGCAGGGACGGGACTAGCGGGTCTTACGAGCAGTACTTT. Encoded protein: CASSRDGTSGSYEQYF. Full variable domain (missing parts from reference TRBV5-1 and TRBJ2-7): KAGVTQTPRYLIKTRGQQVTLSCSPISGHRSVSWYQQTPGQGLQFLFEYFSETQRNKGNFPGRFSGRQFSNSRSEMNVSTLELGDSALYLCASSRDGTSGSYEQYFGPGTRLTVT.

A note on this clone: A read error may account for a junction end that differs from germline. The V and J genes are TRBV5-1 and TRBJ1-5; the match to TRBD1 covers 8 bases. The V gene's germline CDR1 is SGHRS and CDR2 YFSETQ. The CDR3 is 16 amino acids. CDR3 in amino acids: CTSSLDGQGGNQPQHF. DNA of the CDR3: TGCACCAGCAGCTTGGACGGACAGGGCGGCAATCAGCCCCAGCATTTT.

This CDR3 reads CASSQALGQNYGYTF. CDR3 nucleotides: TGTGCCAGCAGCCAAGCCCTGGGACAGAACTATGGCTACACCTTC. V and J are TRBV4-2 and TRBJ1-2, with 7 bases matching TRBD1. The V gene's germline CDR1 is LGHNA and CDR2 YNFKEQ. With V trimmed by 1 base and J by 2 bases, 4 bases remained unmatched. The CDR3 sequence is 15 residues long.

This clone has a handful of counts. This chain joins TRBV29-1 and TRBJ2-1; D is unresolved. Germline V gives CDR1 SQVTM, CDR2 ANQGSEA. V gave up 4 bases and J gave up 0 bases, with 13 bases separating them. CDR3 length: 15 amino acids. This CDR3 reads CSVAGGTHSYNEQFF. In nucleotides, the CDR3 is TGCAGCGTTGCCGGCGGAACCCACTCCTACAATGAGCAGTTCTTC.